These T cell receptor beta chains were read from a single sample in a study of T cell changes during pregnancy in multiple sclerosis. Clones were sequenced by immunoSEQ multiplex PCR, and TCRdb holds only the in-frame ones, with some missing. The table shows about 73,000 clones, with about 90% occurring only once. Source: peripheral blood, taken after pregnancy. Every receptor here comes from a female donor in good health, enrolled as a control in a pregnancy study. The CDR3 runs from the conserved cysteine through the conserved F or W. D genes are given only for firm matches. The listing skips clone size in some rows; elsewhere it reads once, few, many or a size class.

clone_size,cdr3_length,d_call,j_call,v_call,cdr3_aa,cdr3_nt
NA,12,NA,TRBJ2-3,TRBV5-1,CASSLDKRKQYF,TGCGCCAGCAGCTTGGATAAGAGGAAGCAGTATTTT
NA,14,TRBD2,TRBJ2-7,TRBV5-1,CASSAGTSSYEQYF,TGCGCCAGCAGCGCCGGGACTAGCTCCTACGAGCAGTACTTC
NA,13,NA,TRBJ2-7,TRBV18,CASSPRLEHEQYF,TGTGCCAGCTCACCGAGACTAGAACACGAGCAGTACTTC
NA,13,NA,TRBJ1-5,TRBV30,CAWSSGSNQPQHF,TGTGCCTGGAGTTCGGGTAGCAATCAGCCCCAGCATTTT
NA,16,TRBD2,TRBJ2-5,TRBV25-1,CASSETLAGGQETQYF,TGTGCCAGCAGTGAAACGCTAGCGGGAGGCCAAGAGACCCAGTACTTC
NA,18,TRBD2,TRBJ2-6,TRBV15,CATSRSSGGAAGANVLTF,TGTGCCACCAGCAGAAGTAGCGGGGGGGCCGCTGGGGCCAACGTCCTGACTTTC
once,14,NA,TRBJ2-7,TRBV11-3,CASSTLAGIYEQYF,TGTGCCAGCAGCACCCTGGCAGGGATCTACGAGCAGTACTTC
NA,18,TRBD1,TRBJ1-2,TRBV10-3,CAISDRPTGGLSNYGYTF,TGTGCCATCAGTGATCGCCCGACAGGGGGCCTATCTAACTATGGCTACACCTTC
few,14,TRBD1,TRBJ1-2,TRBV2,CASLERGTAKGYTF,TGTGCCAGCCTAGAGAGAGGGACAGCTAAGGGCTACACCTTC
NA,14,NA,TRBJ2-3,TRBV19,CASSIRGSTDTQYF,TGTGCCAGTAGTATCCGCGGCAGCACAGATACGCAGTATTTT
NA,14,TRBD1,TRBJ1-4,TRBV27,CASSPRGRSEKLFF,TGTGCCAGCAGTCCTAGGGGGCGGAGTGAAAAACTGTTTTTT
NA,16,TRBD1,TRBJ1-5,TRBV7-2,CASSLGTGNSNQPQHF,TGTGCCAGCAGCTTGGGGACAGGGAATAGCAATCAGCCCCAGCATTTT
NA,15,TRBD2,TRBJ2-1,TRBV7-8,CASSTGLSPHNEQFF,TGTGCCAGCAGCACGGGACTATCCCCCCACAATGAGCAGTTCTTC
NA,14,NA,TRBJ2-7,TRBV19,CASSIGGFPYEQYF,TGTGCCAGTAGTATAGGAGGCTTTCCCTACGAGCAGTACTTC
few,16,NA,TRBJ1-5,TRBV18,CASSPGVGSIDQPQHF,TGTGCCAGCTCACCGGGAGTCGGCTCTATAGATCAGCCCCAGCATTTT
NA,16,TRBD2,TRBJ2-1,TRBV5-1,CASSLGAGGSYNEQFF,TGCGCCAGCAGCTTGGGGGCGGGGGGCTCCTACAATGAGCAGTTCTTC
NA,15,TRBD1,TRBJ2-7,TRBV6-5,CASSPLGTGIYEQYF,TGTGCCAGCAGCCCCCTCGGGACAGGGATCTACGAGCAGTACTTC